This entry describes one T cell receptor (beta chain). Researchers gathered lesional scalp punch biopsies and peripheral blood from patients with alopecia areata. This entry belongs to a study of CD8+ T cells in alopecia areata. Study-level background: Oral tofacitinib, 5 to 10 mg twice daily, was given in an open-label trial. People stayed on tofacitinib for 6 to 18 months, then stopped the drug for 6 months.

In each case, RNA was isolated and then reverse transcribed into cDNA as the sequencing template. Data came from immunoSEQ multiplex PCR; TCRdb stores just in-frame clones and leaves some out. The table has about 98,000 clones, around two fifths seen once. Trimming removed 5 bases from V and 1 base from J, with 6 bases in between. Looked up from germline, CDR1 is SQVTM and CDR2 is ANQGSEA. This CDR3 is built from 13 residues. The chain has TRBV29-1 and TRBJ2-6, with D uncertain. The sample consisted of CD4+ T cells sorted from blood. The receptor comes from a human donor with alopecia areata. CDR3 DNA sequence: TGCAGCGTTAGGTGGTCTGGGGCCAACGTCCTGACTTTC. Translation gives CSVRWSGANVLTF.